This T cell receptor beta chain came from a study of T cell clusters in autoimmune cytopenias. Each sample's input was around 250 ng genomic DNA, some 40,000 genome equivalents. Study results and limitations: Physiological T cell clusters of healthy donors were apparently absent in primary autoimmune cytopenia patients.

TRB was amplified by touch-down multiplex PCR, primer pools A and B combined. TCRdb re-called the multiplex PCR reads; one entry per CDR3 protein, DNA not given. This listing includes about 5,900 distinct CDR3 sequences. In regard to this clonotype: Its antigen is as yet unknown.

The germline gives CDR1 KGHDR, CDR2 SFDVKD. There are 12 residues in the CDR3. This sequence joins TRBV24-1 and TRBJ1-1; TCRdb selects TRBD1, and the lack of DNA leaves this call unchecked. The clonotype was recovered from a human donor with an autoimmune cytopenia or autoimmune hepatitis (not recorded which). Sequences were obtained from peripheral blood. CDR3 protein: CATSEGRSEAFF.